These 25 T cell receptor beta chains originate from one sample sequenced in a study of shared clonotypes between healthy human individuals. Data came from immunoSEQ multiplex PCR; TCRdb stores just in-frame clones and leaves some out. The sample holds some 1,600,000 clones, nearly 99% seen once. Sequencing input: naive CD4+ T cells sorted from blood. Subset noted: CD45RA+ positively selected. These receptor sequences come from a man between 25 and 39 years old in good health.

The chain combines TRBV4-3 with TRBJ2-7; D assignment may be TRBD1 or TRBD2 (5 bases each). CDR1 and CDR2 (germline): LGHNA, YSLEER. V was pared by 0 bases and J by 4 bases, with 13 bases between. The CDR3 totals 15 residues. CDR3: CASSQEGVRGYEQYF. The CDR3 region has the DNA TGCGCCAGCAGCCAAGAGGGGGTTAGGGGTTACGAGCAGTACTTC.

This chain uses TRBV4-3 with TRBJ2-3; D gene uncertain. The ends were cut back, 0 bases at V and 4 bases at J, with 5 bases in the middle. The length of the CDR3 is 13 residues. Germline CDR1 and CDR2: LGHNA and YSLEER. As DNA, the CDR3 is TGCGCCAGCAGCCAAGATTTTGCAGATACGCAGTATTTT. Its translation is CASSQDFADTQYF.

A word on this clone: Other DNA variants within this sample encode the same CDR3. The V call is TRBV4-3, the J call TRBJ2-6, with D unresolved. V lost 0 bases, J lost 2 bases, and 5 bases lay in between. The CDR3 length is 15 residues. Germline V gene sequence: CDR1 LGHNA, CDR2 YSLEER. This CDR3 is CASSQEGTGANVLTF. The CDR3 DNA reads TGCGCCAGCAGCCAAGAAGGTACTGGGGCCAACGTCCTGACTTTC.

This clone was seen a single time. Within the sample, other DNA sequences also encode this same CDR3. The chain recombines TRBV7-3 with TRBJ1-1, with a tentative D call TRBD1 (6 bases). Germline loops: CDR1 SGHTA, CDR2 FQGTGA. The CDR3 consists of 14 residues. Trimming removed 5 bases from V and 4 bases from J, with 14 bases in between. CDR3 nucleotides: TGTGCCAGCAGCCCACGAGGAGGGGGCACTGAAGCTTTCTTT. Protein: CASSPRGGGTEAFF.

Turning to this clone: The junction departs from germline at one end; a sequencing error may be responsible. The chain links TRBV5-8 to TRBJ1-1; D is unresolved. Germline CDR1 is SGHTS and CDR2 is YDEGEE. This CDR3 has 9 amino acids. The CDR3 is CASSHREVF. CDR3 DNA: TGTGCCAGCAGCCACAGAGAAGTCTTT. The full variable domain, its missing parts supplied by reference TRBV5-8 and TRBJ1-1, is EAGVTQSPTHLIKTRGQQATLRCSPISGHTSVYWYQQALGLGLQFLLWYDEGEERNRGNFPPRFSGRQFPNYSSELNVNALELEDSALYLCASSHREVFGQGTRLTVV.

V and J are TRBV5-1 and TRBJ2-2; 12 bases map to TRBD2. The CDR3 loop spans 15 amino acids. CDR1 and CDR2 (germline): SGHRS, YFSETQ. Trimming at V came to 5 bases and at J to 6 bases, leaving 5 bases not matched to a gene. The CDR3 spells CASRGLAGNAGELFF. CDR3 coding DNA: TGCGCCAGCAGGGGACTAGCGGGTAACGCCGGGGAGCTGTTTTTT.

The CDR3 DNA is TGTGCCAGCAGCGCCACAGGTACAGAGACCCAGTACTTC. Its protein is CASSATGTETQYF. The chain uses TRBV11-2 and TRBJ2-5; possible D gene TRBD1, 5 bases. Germline V gene sequence: CDR1 SGHAT, CDR2 FQNNGV. Trimming removed 5 bases at V and 4 bases at J, with 11 bases between. The CDR3 has 13 residues.

The chain has TRBV30 and TRBJ2-7; unclear D gene. The V end was cut by 1 base, the J end by 8 bases, with 9 bases between. Germline loops: CDR1 GTSNPN, CDR2 SVGIG (reference sequence). This CDR3 comprises 11 residues. CDR3 nucleotides: TGTGCCTGGAGTGCGAATAGTCAGCAGTACTTC. This sequence encodes CAWSANSQQYF.

Points on this clone: Additional DNA sequences in this sample encode the identical CDR3. This chain links TRBV9 with TRBJ2-7; D not resolved. V gave up 4 bases and J gave up 1 base, with 9 bases separating them. CDR3 length equals 13 residues. From germline, CDR1 is SGDLS and CDR2 YYNGEE. The CDR3 spells CASSLGPSYEQYF. The CDR3 DNA follows: TGTGCCAGCAGCCTTGGGCCGTCCTACGAGCAGTACTTC.

This rearrangement joins TRBV6-5 to TRBJ1-5; 9 bases align to TRBD1. CDR1 is MNHEY, CDR2 SVGAGI, per germline. V trimming: 6 bases; J trimming: 6 bases; junction bases outside the gene matches: 6. The CDR3 is 14 amino acids. This CDR3 is CASRPTGGSQPQHF. CDR3 bases: TGTGCCAGCAGACCCACAGGGGGCAGTCAGCCCCAGCATTTT.

The chain recombines TRBV5-4 with TRBJ2-1, with TRBD2 matching over 7 bases. The CDR3 has 15 residues. The trim removed 4 bases at V and 1 base at J, leaving 5 bases unmatched. Germline V gene lookup returns CDR1 SGHNT and CDR2 YYREEE (reference sequence). The CDR3 DNA is TGTGCCAGCAGCGAACTAGCGACGTCCTACAATGAGCAGTTCTTC. It codes for CASSELATSYNEQFF.

J is TRBJ2-5 and V is TRBV5-1; TRBD2 agrees at 10 bases. The CDR3 extends over 14 amino acids. The junction had 4 bases not matched to a gene; V was cut back by 6 bases and J by 2 bases. Looked up from germline, CDR1 is SGHRS and CDR2 is YFSETQ. This chain's CDR3 is CASNSGRGQETQYF. DNA of the CDR3: TGCGCCAGCAACAGCGGGAGGGGTCAAGAGACCCAGTACTTC.

This rearrangement joins TRBV23-1 to TRBJ2-7; TRBD2 matches 8 bases. TRBV23-1 qualifies as an ORF whose function is uncertain. V was clipped by 4 bases and J by 2 bases; unmatched bases: 4. This CDR3 is built from 14 residues. CDR3 sequence reads: CASSPRTSTYEQYF. CDR3 nucleotide sequence: TGCGCCAGCAGTCCCAGGACTAGCACCTACGAGCAGTACTTC.

This chain joins TRBV6-1 and TRBJ2-3; 9 bases match TRBD2. Germline values: CDR1 MNHNS, CDR2 SASEGT. The CDR3 extends over 15 amino acids. Losses at the gene ends were 6 bases for V and 0 bases for J; bases not matched to a gene: 4. CDR3 region: CASSRLAASTDTQYF. For the CDR3, the DNA is TGTGCCAGCAGCAGACTAGCGGCTAGCACAGATACGCAGTATTTT.

The genes are TRBV18 and TRBJ2-5; weak D call: TRBD1 (5 bases). V was trimmed by 2 bases and J by 3 bases, leaving 25 bases between them. The CDR3 runs 19 residues. The germline V gene encodes CDR1 KGHSH and CDR2 LQKENI. CDR3 residues: CASSPTRLGLVGREETQYF. Written as DNA, the CDR3 is TGTGCCAGCTCACCAACCCGGTTGGGGCTAGTAGGAAGAGAAGAGACCCAGTACTTC.

The CDR3 DNA reads TGTGCCAAGCTCGTTACAGCCGGGAGGGCGAAGAGAGAGACCCAGTACTTC. Translated: CAKLVTAGRAKRETQYF. The chain employs TRBV27 and TRBJ2-5; 8 bases are shared with TRBD2. This CDR3 contains 17 residues. Trimming removed 10 bases from V and 4 bases from J; junction bases left unmatched: 20. Germline lookup yields CDR1 MNHEY and CDR2 SMNVEV (reference sequence).

V is TRBV18 and J is TRBJ1-2, with 9 bases aligning to TRBD1. After removal of 3 bases from V and 5 bases from J, the junction contained 4 bases not matched to a gene. This CDR3 region has 14 residues. The germline V gene encodes CDR1 KGHSH and CDR2 LQKENI. The CDR3 DNA is TGTGCCAGCTCACCCGGACAGGGGAGGTATGGCTACACCTTC. Translated: CASSPGQGRYGYTF.

The chain carries TRBV30 and TRBJ2-7; TRBD1 aligns across 8 bases. CDR3 size: 19 residues. V shed 3 bases, J shed 0 bases, and the junction held 19 bases outside the gene matches. CDR1 is GTSNPN and CDR2 is SVGIG in the germline V gene (reference sequence). The CDR3 spells CAWRTPLGQGSFYSYEQYF. CDR3 in DNA: TGTGCCTGGAGGACCCCCCTAGGACAGGGCTCCTTCTACTCCTACGAGCAGTACTTC.

This chain's CDR3 is CASSDSWTAPWGTGELFF. In DNA form, the CDR3 reads TGTGCCAGCAGTGATTCCTGGACGGCTCCATGGGGGACCGGGGAGCTGTTTTTT. The chain is built from TRBV28 and TRBJ2-2; either TRBD1 or TRBD2 may supply D (5 bases each). V was shortened by 5 bases and J by 5 bases, with 24 bases between the two germline ends. This CDR3 has 18 amino acids. Germline CDR1 is MDHEN and CDR2 is SYDVKM.

Turning to this clone: The same CDR3 also results from other DNA sequences found in this sample. V gene TRBV27 combines with J gene TRBJ2-7; 7 nucleotides match TRBD1. Looked up from germline, CDR1 is MNHEY and CDR2 is SMNVEV (reference sequence). Trimming at V came to 5 bases and at J to 2 bases, leaving 3 bases not matched to a gene. CDR3 length: 13 residues. CDR3 region: CASSRQGPYEQYF. CDR3 in DNA: TGTGCCAGCAGTCGACAGGGACCCTACGAGCAGTACTTC.

The V call is TRBV19, the J call TRBJ2-3; tentative D call: TRBD1 (6 bases). The CDR3 has 15 residues. The V and J ends lost 2 bases and 4 bases respectively, with 13 bases between them. The germline V gene has CDR1 LNHDA and CDR2 SQIVND (reference sequence). The CDR3 sequence: CASSIRQERADTQYF. As DNA, the CDR3 is TGTGCCAGTAGTATAAGACAGGAACGTGCAGATACGCAGTATTTT.

The chain joins TRBV7-9 to TRBJ1-2; D unclear. The V end was cut by 8 bases, the J end by 8 bases, with 18 bases between. The CDR3 consists of 13 residues. The germline V gene has CDR1 SEHNR and CDR2 FQNEAQ (reference sequence). DNA of the CDR3: TGTGCCAGCGAGGAAAGATCGGGTCAGGGCTACACCTTC. It translates to CASEERSGQGYTF. The full variable domain, its missing parts supplied by reference TRBV7-9 and TRBJ1-2, is DTGVSQNPRHKITKRGQNVTFRCDPISEHNRLYWYRQTLGQGPEFLTYFQNEAQLEKSRLLSDRFSAERPKGSFSTLEIQRTEQGDSAMYLCASEERSGQGYTFGSGTRLTVV.

The chain combines TRBV27 with TRBJ2-5; 16 nucleotides align to TRBD2. The V gene's germline CDR1 is MNHEY and CDR2 SMNVEV (reference sequence). The CDR3 has 20 residues. V was clipped by 5 bases and J by 4 bases; unmatched bases: 16. DNA of the CDR3: TGTGCCAGCAGTATCAACATTCCGGGACTAGCGGGAGGGCCGAGAGAGACCCAGTACTTC. Its protein is CASSINIPGLAGGPRETQYF.

This clone appeared a single time. Other DNA sequences in this specimen translate into the identical CDR3. V is TRBV20-1 and J is TRBJ2-1; the D is unclear. V was trimmed by 5 bases and J by 3 bases, leaving 5 bases between them. The CDR3 runs 11 residues. CDR1 is DFQATT and CDR2 is SNEGSKA in the germline V gene (reference sequence). The CDR3 DNA is TGCAGTGCTCGGCTCTACAATGAGCAGTTCTTC. Translated, it gives CSARLYNEQFF.

V is TRBV6-5 and J is TRBJ2-1; 7 bases are a match to TRBD1. The CDR3 totals 14 residues. Germline V gene sequence: CDR1 MNHEY, CDR2 SVGAGI. Losses at the gene ends were 6 bases for V and 9 bases for J; bases not matched to a gene: 11. The CDR3 nucleotides are TGTGCCAGCAGCGACAGGGACGCCAGCAGTGAGCAGTTCTTC. This gives the protein CASSDRDASSEQFF.